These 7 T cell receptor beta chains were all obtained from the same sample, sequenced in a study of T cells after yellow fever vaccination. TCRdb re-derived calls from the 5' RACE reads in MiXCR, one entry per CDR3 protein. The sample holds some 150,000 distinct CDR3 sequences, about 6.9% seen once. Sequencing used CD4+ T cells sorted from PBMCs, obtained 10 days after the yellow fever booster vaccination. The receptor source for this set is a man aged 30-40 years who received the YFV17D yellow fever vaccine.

In DNA, the CDR3 is TGTGCCAGCAGTTACTCAGGGGGACACAAAAACATTCAGTACTTC. Its protein is CASSYSGGHKNIQYF. The V gene is TRBV6-5, the J gene TRBJ2-4; D is possibly TRBD1 (6 bases). The CDR3 spans 15 residues. Germline CDR1 is MNHEY and CDR2 is SVGAGI. Trimming removed 0 bases at V and 3 bases at J, with 9 bases between.

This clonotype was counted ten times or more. CDR3 residues: CASSPGTRKVHNEQFF. The CDR3 DNA reads TGTGCCAGCAGCCCGGGGACTAGAAAGGTCCACAATGAGCAGTTCTTC. The gene calls are TRBV14 and TRBJ2-1, with 8 positions matching TRBD2. Per the germline V gene, CDR1 is SGHDN and CDR2 is FVKESK. The CDR3 extends over 16 amino acids. V lost 4 bases to trimming and J lost 5 bases; unmatched junction nucleotides: 10.

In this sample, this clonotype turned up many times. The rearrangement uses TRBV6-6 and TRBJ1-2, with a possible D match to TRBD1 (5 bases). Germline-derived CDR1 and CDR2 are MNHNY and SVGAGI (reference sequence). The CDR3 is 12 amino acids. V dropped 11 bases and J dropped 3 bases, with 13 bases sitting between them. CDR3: CAAERGYYGYTF. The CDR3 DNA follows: TGTGCCGCCGAGCGGGGGTACTATGGCTACACCTTC.

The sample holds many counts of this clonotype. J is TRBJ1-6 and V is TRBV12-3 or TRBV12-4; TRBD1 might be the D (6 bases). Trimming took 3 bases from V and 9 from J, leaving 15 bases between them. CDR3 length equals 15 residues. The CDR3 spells CASSFRRQGFSPLHF. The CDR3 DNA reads TGTGCCAGCAGTTTTCGCCGGCAGGGGTTTTCACCCCTCCACTTT.

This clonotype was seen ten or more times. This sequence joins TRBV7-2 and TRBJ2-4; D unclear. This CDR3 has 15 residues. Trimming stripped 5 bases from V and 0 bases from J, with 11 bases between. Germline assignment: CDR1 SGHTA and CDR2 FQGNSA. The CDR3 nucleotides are TGTGCCAGCAGCGCCCAGCTTGTAGCCAAAAACATTCAGTACTTC. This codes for CASSAQLVAKNIQYF.

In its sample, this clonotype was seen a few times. In nucleotides, the CDR3 is TGTGCCAGCAGTCGGGCCTTGGGCTCCTACGAGCAGTACTTC. Its protein product is CASSRALGSYEQYF. This rearrangement joins TRBV5-4 to TRBJ2-7; D is unclear. Germline loops: CDR1 SGHNT, CDR2 YYREEE (reference sequence). Trimming pared 5 bases from V and 0 bases from J, leaving 12 bases between. This CDR3 contains 14 residues.

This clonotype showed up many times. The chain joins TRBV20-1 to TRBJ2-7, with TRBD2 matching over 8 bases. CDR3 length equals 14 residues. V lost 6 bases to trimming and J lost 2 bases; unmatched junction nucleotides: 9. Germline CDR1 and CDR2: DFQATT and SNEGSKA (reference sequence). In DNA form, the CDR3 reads TGCAGTGCCCCGGACGGGAGGGGAGCCTACGAGCAGTACTTC. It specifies CSAPDGRGAYEQYF.